This T cell receptor (beta chain) derives from a study of response to subunit inactivated influenza vaccine. In TCRdb, the RT-PCR reads were re-called with MiXCR into one record per CDR3 protein. The table shows 650,000 to 800,000 distinct CDR3 sequences, with under 20% occurring only once. The study, taken as a whole, reports: Only a handful of new T cells, the authors suggested, are recruited with each seasonal influenza vaccination.

The sample holds a few counts of this clonotype. Its cognate antigen is unknown. Germline CDR1 DFQATT, CDR2 SNEGSKA (reference sequence). With 5 bases clipped from V and 0 bases from J, the junction kept 9 bases outside the gene matches. The CDR3 sequence is 16 residues long. The sample here was PBMCs from blood, taken roughly 5 days after vaccination. The origin of this receptor is a man in his fifties who received an inactivated influenza vaccine. This chain joins TRBV20-1 and TRBJ2-3, with 9 bases matching TRBD2. CDR3 residues: CSARRAGGSSTDTQYF. CDR3 nucleotides: TGCAGTGCTCGAAGAGCGGGAGGCTCCAGCACAGATACGCAGTATTTT.